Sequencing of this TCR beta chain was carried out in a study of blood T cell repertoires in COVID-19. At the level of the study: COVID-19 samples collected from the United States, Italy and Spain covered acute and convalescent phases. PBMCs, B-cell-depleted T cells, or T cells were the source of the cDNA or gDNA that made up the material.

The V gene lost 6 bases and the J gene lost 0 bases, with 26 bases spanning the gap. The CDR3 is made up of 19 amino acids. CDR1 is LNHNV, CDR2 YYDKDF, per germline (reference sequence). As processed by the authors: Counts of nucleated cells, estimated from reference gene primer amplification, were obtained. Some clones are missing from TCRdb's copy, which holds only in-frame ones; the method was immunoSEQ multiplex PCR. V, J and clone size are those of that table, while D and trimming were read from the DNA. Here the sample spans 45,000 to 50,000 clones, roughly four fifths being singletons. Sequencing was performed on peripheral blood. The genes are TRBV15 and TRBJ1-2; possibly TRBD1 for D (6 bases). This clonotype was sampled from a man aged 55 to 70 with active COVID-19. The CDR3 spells CATSTPLLTGDVANYGYTF. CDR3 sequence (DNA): TGTGCCACCAGTACCCCCCTTTTGACAGGCGATGTAGCTAACTATGGCTACACCTTC. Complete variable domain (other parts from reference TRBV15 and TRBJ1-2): DAMVIQNPRYQVTQFGKPVTLSCSQTLNHNVMYWYQQKSSQAPKLLFHYYDKDFNNEADTPDNFQSRRPNTSFCFLDIRSPGLGDTAMYLCATSTPLLTGDVANYGYTFGSGTRLTVV.